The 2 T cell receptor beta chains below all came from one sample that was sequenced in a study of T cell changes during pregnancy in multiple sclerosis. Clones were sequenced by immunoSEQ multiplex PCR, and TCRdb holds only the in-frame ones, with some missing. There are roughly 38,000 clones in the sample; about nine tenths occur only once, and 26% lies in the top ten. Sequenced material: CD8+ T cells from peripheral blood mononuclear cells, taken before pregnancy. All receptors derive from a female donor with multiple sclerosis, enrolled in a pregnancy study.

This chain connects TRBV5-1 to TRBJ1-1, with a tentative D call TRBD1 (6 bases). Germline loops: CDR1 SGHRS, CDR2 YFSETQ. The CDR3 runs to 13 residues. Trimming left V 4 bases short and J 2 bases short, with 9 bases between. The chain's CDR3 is CASSRTDNTEAFF. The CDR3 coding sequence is TGCGCCAGCAGCCGGACAGACAACACTGAAGCTTTCTTT.

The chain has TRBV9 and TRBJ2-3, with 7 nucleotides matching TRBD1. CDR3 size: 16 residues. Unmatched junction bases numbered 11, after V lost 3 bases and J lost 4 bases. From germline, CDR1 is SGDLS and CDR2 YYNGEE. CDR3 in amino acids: CASSGPRGGRADTQYF. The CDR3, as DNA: TGTGCCAGCAGCGGTCCCCGAGGGGGCCGGGCAGATACGCAGTATTTT.